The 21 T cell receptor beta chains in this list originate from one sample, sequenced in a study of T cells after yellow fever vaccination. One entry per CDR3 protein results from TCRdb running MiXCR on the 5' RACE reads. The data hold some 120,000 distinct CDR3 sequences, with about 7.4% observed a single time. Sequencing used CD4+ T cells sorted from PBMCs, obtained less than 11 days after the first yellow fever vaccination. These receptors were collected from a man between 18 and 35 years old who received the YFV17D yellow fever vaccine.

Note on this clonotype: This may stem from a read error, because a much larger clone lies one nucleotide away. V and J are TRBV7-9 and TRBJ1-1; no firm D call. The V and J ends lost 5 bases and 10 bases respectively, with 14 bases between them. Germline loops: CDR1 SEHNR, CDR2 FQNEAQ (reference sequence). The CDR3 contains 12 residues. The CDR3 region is CASSPGAVRAFF. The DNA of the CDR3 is TGTGCCAGCAGCCCCGGCGCGGTCCGAGCTTTCTTT.

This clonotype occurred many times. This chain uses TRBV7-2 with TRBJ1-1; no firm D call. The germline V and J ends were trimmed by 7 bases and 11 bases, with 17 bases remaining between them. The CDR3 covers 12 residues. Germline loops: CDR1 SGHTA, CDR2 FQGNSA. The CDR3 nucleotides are TGTGCCAGCACCATGTTTGGGATTGAGGCTTTCTTT. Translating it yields CASTMFGIEAFF.

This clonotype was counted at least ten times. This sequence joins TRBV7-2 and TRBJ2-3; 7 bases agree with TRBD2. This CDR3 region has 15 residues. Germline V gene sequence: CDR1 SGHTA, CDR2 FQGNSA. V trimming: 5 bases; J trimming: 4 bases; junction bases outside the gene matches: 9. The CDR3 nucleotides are TGTGCCAGCAGCCCGGGACTAATACTCGCAGATACGCAGTATTTT. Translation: CASSPGLILADTQYF. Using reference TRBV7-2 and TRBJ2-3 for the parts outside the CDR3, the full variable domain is GAGVSQSPSNKVTEKGKDVELRCDPISGHTALYWYRQSLGQGLEFLIYFQGNSAPDKSGLPSDRFSAERTGGSVSTLTIQRTQQEDSAVYLCASSPGLILADTQYFGPGTRLTVL.

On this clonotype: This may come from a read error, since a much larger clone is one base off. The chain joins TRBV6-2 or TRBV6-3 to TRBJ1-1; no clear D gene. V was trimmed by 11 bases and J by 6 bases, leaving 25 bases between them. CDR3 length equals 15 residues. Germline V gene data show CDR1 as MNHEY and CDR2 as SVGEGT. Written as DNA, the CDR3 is TGTGCCGGATCGATCGTTTTAAAGGGAGGCCCTGAAGCTTTCTTT. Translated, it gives CAGSIVLKGGPEAFF.

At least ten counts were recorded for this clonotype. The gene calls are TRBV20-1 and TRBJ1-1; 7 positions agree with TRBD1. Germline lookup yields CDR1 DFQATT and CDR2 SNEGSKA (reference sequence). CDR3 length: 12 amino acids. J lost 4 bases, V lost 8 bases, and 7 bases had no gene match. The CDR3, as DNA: TGCAGTCCAGGGGGGGGGGCCACTGAAGCTTTCTTT. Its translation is CSPGGGATEAFF.

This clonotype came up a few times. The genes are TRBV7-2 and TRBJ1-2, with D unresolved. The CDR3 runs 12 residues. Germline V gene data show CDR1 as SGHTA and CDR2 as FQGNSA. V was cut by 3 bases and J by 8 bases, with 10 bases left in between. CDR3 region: CASSFYNGGYTF. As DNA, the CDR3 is TGTGCCAGCAGCTTTTATAATGGCGGCTACACCTTC.

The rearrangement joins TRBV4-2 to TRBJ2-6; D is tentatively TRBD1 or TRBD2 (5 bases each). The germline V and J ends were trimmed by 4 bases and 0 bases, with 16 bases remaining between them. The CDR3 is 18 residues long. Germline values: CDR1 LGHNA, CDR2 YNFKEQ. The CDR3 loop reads CASSPPGRTGSGANVLTF. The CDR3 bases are TGTGCCAGCAGCCCTCCGGGACGGACGGGCTCTGGGGCCAACGTCCTGACTTTC.

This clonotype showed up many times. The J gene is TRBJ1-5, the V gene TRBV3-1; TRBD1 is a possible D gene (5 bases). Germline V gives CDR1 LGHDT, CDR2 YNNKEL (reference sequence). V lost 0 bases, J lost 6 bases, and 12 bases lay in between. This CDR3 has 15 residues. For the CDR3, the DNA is TGTGCCAGCAGCCAAGATCTGGGGGATCGTCAGCCCCAGCATTTT. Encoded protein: CASSQDLGDRQPQHF.

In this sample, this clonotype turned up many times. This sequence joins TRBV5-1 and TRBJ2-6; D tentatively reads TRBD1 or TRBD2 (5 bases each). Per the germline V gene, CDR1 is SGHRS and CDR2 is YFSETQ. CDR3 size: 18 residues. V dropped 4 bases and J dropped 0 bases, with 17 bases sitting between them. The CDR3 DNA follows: TGCGCCAGCAGCCTTCGGACTGTGGGGGTCTCTGGGGCCAACGTCCTGACTTTC. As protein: CASSLRTVGVSGANVLTF.

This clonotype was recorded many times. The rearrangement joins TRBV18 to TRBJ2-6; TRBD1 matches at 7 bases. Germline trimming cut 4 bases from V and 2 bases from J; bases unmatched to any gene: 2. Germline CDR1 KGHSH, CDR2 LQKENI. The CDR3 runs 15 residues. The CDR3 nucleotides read TGTGCCAGCTCACAGCAGGGGGCTGGGGCCAACGTCCTGACTTTC. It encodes CASSQQGAGANVLTF.

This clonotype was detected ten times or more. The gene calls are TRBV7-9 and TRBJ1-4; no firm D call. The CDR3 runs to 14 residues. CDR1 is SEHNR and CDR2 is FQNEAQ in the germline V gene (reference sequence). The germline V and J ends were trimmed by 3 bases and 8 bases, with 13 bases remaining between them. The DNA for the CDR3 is TGTGCCAGCAGCTTCTTCGATCGTTCAGAAAAACTGTTTTTT. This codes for CASSFFDRSEKLFF.

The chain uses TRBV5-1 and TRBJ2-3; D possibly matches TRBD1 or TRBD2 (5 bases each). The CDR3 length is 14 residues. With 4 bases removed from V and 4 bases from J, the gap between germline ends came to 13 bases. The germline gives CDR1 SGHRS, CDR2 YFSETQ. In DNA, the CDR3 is TGCGCCAGCAGCCCACAACTAGGGGCAGATACGCAGTATTTT. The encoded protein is CASSPQLGADTQYF.

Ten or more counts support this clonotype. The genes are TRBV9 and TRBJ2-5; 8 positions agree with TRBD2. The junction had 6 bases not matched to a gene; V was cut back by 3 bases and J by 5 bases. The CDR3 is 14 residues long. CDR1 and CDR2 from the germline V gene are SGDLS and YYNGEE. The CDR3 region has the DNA TGTGCCAGCAGCGCGACGGGAGGGGGGGAGACCCAGTACTTC. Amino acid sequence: CASSATGGGETQYF.

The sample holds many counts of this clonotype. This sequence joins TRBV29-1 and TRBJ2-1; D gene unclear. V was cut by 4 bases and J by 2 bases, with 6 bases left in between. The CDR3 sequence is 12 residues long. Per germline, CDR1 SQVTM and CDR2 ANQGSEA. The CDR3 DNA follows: TGCAGCGTTGTAAGACCCTACAATGAGCAGTTCTTC. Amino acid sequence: CSVVRPYNEQFF.

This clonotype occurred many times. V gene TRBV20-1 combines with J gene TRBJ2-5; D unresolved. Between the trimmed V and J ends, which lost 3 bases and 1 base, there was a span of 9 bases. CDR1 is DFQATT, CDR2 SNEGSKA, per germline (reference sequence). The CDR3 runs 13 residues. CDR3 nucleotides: TGCAGTGCTAGTAAGGGCAGCCAAGAGACCCAGTACTTC. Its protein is CSASKGSQETQYF.

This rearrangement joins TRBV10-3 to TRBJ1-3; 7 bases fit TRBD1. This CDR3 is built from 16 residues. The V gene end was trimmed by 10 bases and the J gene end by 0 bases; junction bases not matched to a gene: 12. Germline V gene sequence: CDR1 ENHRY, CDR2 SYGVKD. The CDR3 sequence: CATQTWTGLSGNTIYF. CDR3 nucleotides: TGTGCCACCCAAACTTGGACAGGTCTCTCTGGAAACACCATATATTTT.

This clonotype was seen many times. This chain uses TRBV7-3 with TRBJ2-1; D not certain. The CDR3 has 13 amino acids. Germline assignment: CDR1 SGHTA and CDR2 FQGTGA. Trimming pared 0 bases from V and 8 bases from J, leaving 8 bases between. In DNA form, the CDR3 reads TGTGCCAGCAGCTTAACGTCGGGCGATGAGCAGTTCTTC. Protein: CASSLTSGDEQFF.

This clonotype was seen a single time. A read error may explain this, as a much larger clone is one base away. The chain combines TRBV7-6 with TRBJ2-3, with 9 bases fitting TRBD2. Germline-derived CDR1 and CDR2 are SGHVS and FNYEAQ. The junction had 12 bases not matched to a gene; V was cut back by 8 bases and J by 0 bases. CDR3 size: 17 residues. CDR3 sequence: CASGPISSGVSTDTQYF. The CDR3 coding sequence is TGTGCCAGCGGCCCAATTTCTAGCGGGGTGAGCACAGATACGCAGTATTTT.

CDR3 in DNA: TGTGCCAGCAGCCTCCCGGGACAGCCGACCTACAATGAGCAGTTCTTC. Protein: CASSLPGQPTYNEQFF. The V and J genes are TRBV11-2 and TRBJ2-1; TRBD1 matches 7 bases. The CDR3 contains 16 residues. The V gene end was trimmed by 5 bases and the J gene end by 2 bases; junction bases not matched to a gene: 9. Germline lookup yields CDR1 SGHAT and CDR2 FQNNGV.

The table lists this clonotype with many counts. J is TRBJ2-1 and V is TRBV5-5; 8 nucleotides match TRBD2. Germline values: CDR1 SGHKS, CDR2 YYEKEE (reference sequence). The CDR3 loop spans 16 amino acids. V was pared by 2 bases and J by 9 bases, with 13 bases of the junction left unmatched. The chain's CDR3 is CASSFDPGLDLGEQFF. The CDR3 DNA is TGTGCCAGCAGCTTTGATCCGGGACTAGACCTGGGTGAGCAGTTCTTC.

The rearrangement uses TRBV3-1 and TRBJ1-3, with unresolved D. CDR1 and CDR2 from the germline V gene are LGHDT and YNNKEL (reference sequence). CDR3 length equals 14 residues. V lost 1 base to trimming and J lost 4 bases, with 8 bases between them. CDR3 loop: CASSQAYSGNTIYF. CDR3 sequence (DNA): TGTGCCAGCAGCCAAGCTTACAGCGGAAACACCATATATTTT.